Following are 18 T cell receptor beta chains from one sample sequenced in a study of blood T cell repertoires in COVID-19. Sequenced by immunoSEQ multiplex PCR; TCRdb stores in-frame clones only, minus some. This sample has over 600,000 clones, with about 87% found just once. Sequencing used peripheral blood. Receptors were obtained from a woman younger than 35 with acute or convalescent COVID-19.

The chain links TRBV13 to TRBJ2-7, with 7 bases fitting TRBD2. Unmatched junction bases numbered 6, after V lost 5 bases and J lost 5 bases. CDR1 PRHDT and CDR2 FYEKMQ come from the germline V gene (reference sequence). The CDR3 consists of 13 residues. CDR3 sequence: CASSQGRGNEQYF. Written as DNA, the CDR3 is TGTGCCAGCAGCCAAGGGCGGGGGAACGAGCAGTACTTC.

This clone was counted between two and nine times. J is TRBJ2-7 and V is TRBV9, with 9 bases aligning to TRBD2. The CDR3 runs 14 residues. Germline V gives CDR1 SGDLS, CDR2 YYNGEE. The V gene end was trimmed by 2 bases and the J gene end by 5 bases; junction bases not matched to a gene: 5. CDR3 DNA: TGTGCCAGCAGCGTGGGACTAGCTGTCCACGAGCAGTACTTC. Its translation is CASSVGLAVHEQYF.

J is TRBJ1-5 and V is TRBV19, with D maybe TRBD1 (6 bases). V lost 3 bases and J lost 5, with 14 bases in between. The germline gives CDR1 LNHDA, CDR2 SQIVND (reference sequence). This CDR3 is built from 15 residues. This CDR3 is CASSIYRVVDQPQHF. The CDR3 nucleotides read TGTGCCAGTAGTATCTACAGGGTTGTAGATCAGCCCCAGCATTTT.

The chain is built from TRBV2 and TRBJ1-2; 8 nucleotides align to TRBD1. Losses at the gene ends were 6 bases for V and 4 bases for J; bases not matched to a gene: 4. There are 13 residues in the CDR3. CDR1 SNHLY and CDR2 FYNNEI come from the germline V gene. The CDR3 reads CASRQGGSYGYTF. CDR3 nucleotide sequence: TGTGCCAGCAGACAGGGGGGCAGCTATGGCTACACCTTC. Full variable domain (remainder filled in from reference TRBV2 and TRBJ1-2): EPEVTQTPSHQVTQMGQEVILRCVPISNHLYFYWYRQILGQKVEFLVSFYNNEISEKSEIFDDQFSVERPDGSNFTLKIRSTKLEDSAMYFCASRQGGSYGYTFGSGTRLTVV.

The sample holds one count of this clone. This chain uses TRBV4-1 with TRBJ1-2, with 8 bases lining up with TRBD1. CDR1 MGHRA and CDR2 YSYEKL come from the germline V gene. The CDR3 has 15 residues. V lost 5 bases to trimming and J lost 1 base; unmatched junction nucleotides: 6. The CDR3 coding sequence is TGCGCCAGCAGCGAAGGACAGGGTCTTAACTATGGCTACACCTTC. Translating gives CASSEGQGLNYGYTF.

The rearrangement links TRBV19 to TRBJ1-5; D uncertain. The CDR3 runs to 15 residues. V lost 5 bases and J 0 bases, leaving 11 bases between the germline ends. CDR1 and CDR2 from the germline V gene are LNHDA and SQIVND (reference sequence). CDR3 coding DNA: TGTGCCAGTAGTGTCGCACACACTAGCAATCAGCCCCAGCATTTT. This sequence encodes CASSVAHTSNQPQHF.

The V call is TRBV7-2, the J call TRBJ2-1, with 16 nucleotides matching TRBD2. This CDR3 region has 17 residues. V lost 1 base to trimming and J lost 8 bases; unmatched junction nucleotides: 5. The germline V gene encodes CDR1 SGHTA and CDR2 FQGNSA. CDR3 amino acids: CASSLVGTSGGADEQFF. In nucleotides, the CDR3 is TGTGCCAGCAGCTTAGTAGGGACTAGCGGGGGGGCAGATGAGCAGTTCTTC.

This chain uses TRBV9 with TRBJ1-2; D uncertain. In germline, CDR1 is SGDLS, CDR2 YYNGEE. The germline V and J ends were trimmed by 1 base and 8 bases, with 18 bases remaining between them. This CDR3 region has 15 residues. The CDR3 bases are TGTGCCAGCAGCGTATGGTCAGCTAACCTGCGGGGCTACACCTTC. Translation: CASSVWSANLRGYTF.

The rearrangement joins TRBV9 to TRBJ1-2, with D unclear. Trimming cost V 6 bases and J 5 bases, with 20 bases left between them. This CDR3 contains 15 residues. Looked up from germline, CDR1 is SGDLS and CDR2 is YYNGEE. The CDR3 region is CASTVSGGPQYGYTF. The CDR3 DNA is TGTGCCAGCACTGTATCTGGAGGACCCCAATATGGCTACACCTTC. The whole variable domain, filled in from reference TRBV9 and TRBJ1-2, reads DSGVTQTPKHLITATGQRVTLRCSPRSGDLSVYWYQQSLDQGLQFLIQYYNGEERAKGNILERFSAQQFPDLHSELNLSSLELGDSALYFCASTVSGGPQYGYTFGSGTRLTVV.

V is TRBV7-9 and J is TRBJ2-1; TRBD2 matches 10 bases. There are 14 residues in the CDR3. Germline V lookup: CDR1 SEHNR, CDR2 FQNEAQ (reference sequence). With V trimmed by 4 bases and J by 6 bases, 3 bases remained unmatched. CDR3 in amino acids: CASSSGTSVNEQFF. DNA of the CDR3: TGTGCCAGCAGCTCCGGGACTAGCGTCAATGAGCAGTTCTTC.

The chain has TRBV6-1 and TRBJ1-1; maybe TRBD1 (5 bases). CDR1 and CDR2 from the germline V gene are MNHNS and SASEGT. The V gene lost 1 base and the J gene lost 0 bases, with 15 bases spanning the gap. This CDR3 has 17 amino acids. The CDR3 bases are TGTGCCAGCAGTGAAGAGGGGACTGTAGGTATGAACACTGAAGCTTTCTTT. Translation gives CASSEEGTVGMNTEAFF.

The gene calls are TRBV6-1 and TRBJ1-2; a weak D match, TRBD1 (6 bases). CDR1 and CDR2 from the germline V gene are MNHNS and SASEGT. V shed 1 base and J shed 3 bases, with 15 bases lying between them. The CDR3 spans 16 residues. DNA for the CDR3: TGTGCCAGCAGTGAAGGTCTGGCGGGGGCGGACTATGGCTACACCTTC. This encodes CASSEGLAGADYGYTF.

The rearrangement links TRBV4-3 to TRBJ2-1, with 12 bases identical to TRBD2. Germline loops: CDR1 LGHNA, CDR2 YSLEER. The CDR3 runs to 14 residues. With V trimmed by 1 base and J by 13 bases, 5 bases remained unmatched. CDR3 DNA sequence: TGCGCCAGCAGCCAAGTGACTAGCGGGGGCGAACAGTTCTTC. The encoded protein is CASSQVTSGGEQFF.

The V gene is TRBV10-3, the J gene TRBJ1-4, with 8 bases identical to TRBD1. J lost 7 bases, V lost 10 bases, and 5 bases had no gene match. The V gene's germline CDR1 is ENHRY and CDR2 SYGVKD. The length of the CDR3 is 12 residues. CDR3 nucleotide sequence: TGTGCCAGCGGACAGGGAGGTGAAAAACTGTTTTTT. The encoded protein is CASGQGGEKLFF.

This clone appeared once. This chain links TRBV5-1 with TRBJ2-1; D gene uncertain. The CDR3 is made up of 15 amino acids. Germline lookup yields CDR1 SGHRS and CDR2 YFSETQ. Trimming shortened V by 0 bases and J by 5 bases, and 12 bases separated the two germline ends. The CDR3 is CASSLDFSFHNEQFF. The CDR3 DNA reads as TGCGCCAGCAGCTTGGACTTTAGCTTTCACAATGAGCAGTTCTTC.

CDR3 bases: TGTGCCAGCCGAAAGTCGGGGAACACTGAAGCTTTCTTT. The encoded protein is CASRKSGNTEAFF. The chain links TRBV6-4 to TRBJ1-1; D gene unclear. V was shortened by 8 bases and J by 1 base, with 11 bases between the two germline ends. Germline-derived CDR1 and CDR2 are MRHNA and SNTAGT. The CDR3 loop spans 13 amino acids.

This sequence joins TRBV5-6 and TRBJ2-7; 7 bases are a match to TRBD1. This CDR3 comprises 13 residues. Losses at the gene ends were 4 bases for V and 3 bases for J; bases not matched to a gene: 4. CDR1 is SGHDT and CDR2 is YYEEEE in the germline V gene. The CDR3 here is CASSLRTGYEQYF. The CDR3 bases are TGTGCCAGCAGCCTCCGGACAGGCTACGAGCAGTACTTC.

This clone has a handful of counts. This chain links TRBV7-6 with TRBJ1-2, with TRBD1 matching 8 bases. This CDR3 comprises 17 residues. Germline values: CDR1 SGHVS, CDR2 FNYEAQ. V shed 4 bases, J shed 6 bases, and the junction held 16 bases outside the gene matches. CDR3 protein: CASSSNPGGIFGNGYTF. The CDR3 DNA follows: TGTGCCAGCAGCTCAAATCCAGGGGGCATTTTTGGAAATGGCTACACCTTC.